The next 15 T cell receptor beta chains were all read from a single sample in a study of blood T cell repertoires in COVID-19. Assay: immunoSEQ multiplex PCR; the TCRdb copy retains only in-frame clones and omits some. The data contain more than 250,000 clones, around 85% of them singletons. The sequenced sample consisted of peripheral blood. Receptors were obtained from a man aged 50 or older with active or convalescent COVID-19.

V and J are TRBV10-3 and TRBJ1-2; the D is unclear. V lost 0 bases, J lost 7 bases, and 15 bases lay in between. CDR3 length: 15 amino acids. Germline loops: CDR1 ENHRY, CDR2 SYGVKD. The CDR3 sequence is CAISESFREAVGYTF. The CDR3, as DNA: TGTGCCATCAGTGAGTCGTTCCGGGAGGCGGTTGGCTACACCTTC.

This clone has a handful of counts. CDR3 bases: TGTGCCAGCTCACGGGCTCAGGGGAACACTGAAGCTTTCTTT. It encodes CASSRAQGNTEAFF. This sequence joins TRBV18 and TRBJ1-1; D perhaps matches TRBD1 (5 bases). V lost 4 bases and J lost 1, with 10 bases in between. Germline CDR1 reads KGHSH; CDR2 reads LQKENI. There are 14 residues in the CDR3.

The V gene is TRBV5-5, the J gene TRBJ2-1, with 13 bases matching TRBD2. Germline loops: CDR1 SGHKS, CDR2 YYEKEE (reference sequence). This CDR3 has 17 amino acids. V lost 5 bases and J lost 0; bases outside the gene matches: 5. This CDR3 is CASRRTSGRDSYNEQFF. The CDR3, as DNA: TGTGCCAGCAGGCGGACTAGCGGGAGAGACTCCTACAATGAGCAGTTCTTC. The full variable domain, rest sourced from reference TRBV5-5 and TRBJ2-1, is DAGVTQSPTHLIKTRGQQVTLRCSPISGHKSVSWYQQVLGQGPQFIFQYYEKEERGRGNFPDRFSARQFPNYSSELNVNALLLGDSALYLCASRRTSGRDSYNEQFFGPGTRLTVL.

V gene TRBV18 combines with J gene TRBJ2-1; D remains unclear. Deletions cut 0 bases from V and 7 bases from J, with 13 bases between. CDR3 length: 15 residues. Germline V gene lookup returns CDR1 KGHSH and CDR2 LQKENI. The CDR3: CASSPPRNGNNEQFF. CDR3 DNA sequence: TGTGCCAGCTCACCACCGAGGAATGGAAATAATGAGCAGTTCTTC. The complete variable domain, with remaining parts taken from reference TRBV18 and TRBJ2-1, reads NAGVMQNPRHLVRRRGQEARLRCSPMKGHSHVYWYRQLPEEGLKFMVYLQKENIIDESGMPKERFSAEFPKEGPSILRIQQVVRGDSAAYFCASSPPRNGNNEQFFGPGTRLTVL.

The V and J genes are TRBV19 and TRBJ1-1; D unresolved. Germline assignment: CDR1 LNHDA and CDR2 SQIVND (reference sequence). V was pared by 3 bases and J by 3 bases, with 14 bases between. The CDR3 runs 15 residues. CDR3 sequence reads: CASSIPASGDTEAFF. CDR3 in DNA: TGTGCCAGTAGTATCCCGGCCTCCGGGGACACTGAAGCTTTCTTT.

The chain uses TRBV7-9 and TRBJ1-2, with D uncertain. V was shortened by 4 bases and J by 6 bases, with 15 bases between the two germline ends. The CDR3 contains 14 residues. Germline lookup yields CDR1 SEHNR and CDR2 FQNEAQ (reference sequence). The CDR3 DNA reads as TGTGCCAGCAGCTCTCTCCGGGGAAGTGATGGCTACACCTTC. Translated: CASSSLRGSDGYTF.

In this sample, this clone is medium-sized (0.01 to 0.1%). The chain employs TRBV6-6 and TRBJ2-5; 8 bases are shared with TRBD1. V shed 1 base, J shed 4 bases, and the junction held 5 bases outside the gene matches. The CDR3 has 15 residues. Germline V gene lookup returns CDR1 MNHNY and CDR2 SVGAGI (reference sequence). CDR3 sequence reads: CASSYYSTGGETQYF. CDR3 nucleotide sequence: TGTGCCAGCAGTTACTATTCCACAGGGGGAGAGACCCAGTACTTC.

V usage is TRBV20-1 and J usage is TRBJ2-1; a weak D match, TRBD1 (6 bases). Germline values: CDR1 DFQATT, CDR2 SNEGSKA (reference sequence). This CDR3 region has 14 residues. V was cut by 3 bases and J by 7 bases, with 16 bases left in between. The CDR3 loop is CSASAQGRGNEQFF. In DNA, the CDR3 is TGCAGTGCTAGTGCACAGGGAAGAGGGAATGAGCAGTTCTTC.

CDR3 sequence (DNA): TGTGCCAGCAGCTTGGACAGGGAAAATTCACCCCTCCACTTT. It specifies CASSLDRENSPLHF. The V call is TRBV5-4, the J call TRBJ1-6, with D possibly TRBD1 on 6 matching bases. Germline CDR1 and CDR2: SGHNT and YYREEE (reference sequence). The V end lost 0 bases, the J end lost 7 bases, and 8 bases lay between the germline ends. The CDR3 contains 14 residues. Supplemented by reference TRBV5-4 and TRBJ1-6, the full variable domain reads ETGVTQSPTHLIKTRGQQVTLRCSSQSGHNTVSWYQQALGQGPQFIFQYYREEENGRGNFPPRFSGLQFPNYSSELNVNALELDDSALYLCASSLDRENSPLHFGNGTRLTVT.

The chain employs TRBV20-1 and TRBJ2-5, with D unresolved. The CDR3 is 11 amino acids. The germline V gene encodes CDR1 DFQATT and CDR2 SNEGSKA (reference sequence). Trimming cost V 3 bases and J 1 base, with 3 bases left between them. CDR3 residues: CSASSQETQYF. The CDR3 DNA sequence: TGCAGTGCTAGCTCCCAAGAGACCCAGTACTTC.

The genes are TRBV30 and TRBJ1-1; 9 bases map to TRBD1. V lost 3 bases and J lost 3; bases outside the gene matches: 2. CDR1 is GTSNPN, CDR2 SVGIG, per germline (reference sequence). The CDR3 consists of 13 residues. The CDR3 DNA sequence: TGTGCCTGGAGGAGACAGGGGGACACTGAAGCTTTCTTT. Translating gives CAWRRQGDTEAFF.

As DNA, the CDR3 is TGTGCCAGCAGCTTGAAAGGAGGGAGCGAACAGTACTTC. Encoded protein: CASSLKGGSEQYF. The genes are TRBV5-4 and TRBJ2-7; D perhaps matches TRBD2 (6 bases). V lost 1 base and J 10 bases, leaving 15 bases between the germline ends. Germline loops: CDR1 SGHNT, CDR2 YYREEE (reference sequence). This CDR3 is built from 13 residues.

V gene TRBV28 combines with J gene TRBJ2-7; TRBD2 is a possible D gene (5 bases). The germline V gene encodes CDR1 MDHEN and CDR2 SYDVKM. The CDR3 extends over 13 amino acids. Between the trimmed V and J ends, which lost 3 bases and 0 bases, there was a span of 6 bases. DNA of the CDR3: TGTGCCAGCAGTTTGGGAGTCTCCTACGAGCAGTACTTC. Translation gives CASSLGVSYEQYF.

This sequence joins TRBV7-3 and TRBJ2-1, with D perhaps TRBD2 (6 bases). This CDR3 is built from 14 residues. Germline V gene data show CDR1 as SGHTA and CDR2 as FQGTGA. V gave up 3 bases and J gave up 8 bases, with 14 bases separating them. CDR3 loop: CASSLTGARYEQFF. CDR3 sequence (DNA): TGTGCCAGCAGCTTGACGGGAGCAAGGTATGAGCAGTTCTTC.

The J gene is TRBJ2-5, the V gene TRBV3-1 (or the pseudogene TRBV3-2), with a tentative D call TRBD1 (6 bases). The V gene's germline CDR1 is LGHDT and CDR2 YNNKEL (reference sequence). V was clipped by 4 bases and J by 5 bases, with 23 bases between them. CDR3 size: 17 residues. The CDR3 region has the DNA TGTGCCAGCAGCCGCTACCGGACAGCCGCTTTAGGGGAGACCCAGTACTTC. It is translated as CASSRYRTAALGETQYF.